These T cell receptor beta chains were read from a single sample in a study of CD4+ T cells in melanoma. This table comes from immunoSEQ multiplex PCR, and its TCRdb copy is limited to in-frame clones, with some not included. The data show more than 90,000 clones, 92% seen once. The sequenced material came from peripheral blood. The source of these receptors is a human donor with melanoma. Each CDR3 is given without its conserved first and last residue.

v_gene: TRBV7-8
len: 14
j_gene: TRBJ1-2
CDR3aa: ASSFIGQGANYGYT

v_gene: TRBV6-1
len: 12
j_gene: TRBJ1-5
CDR3aa: ASSEQKGDQPQH

v_gene: TRBV2
len: 12
j_gene: TRBJ1-1
CDR3aa: ASNIYGENTEAF

v_gene: TRBV6-5
len: 13
j_gene: TRBJ1-1
CDR3aa: ASSSRRRGGTEAF

v_gene: TRBV19
len: 9
j_gene: TRBJ1-2
CDR3aa: ASSMGYGYT

v_gene: TRBV18
len: 12
j_gene: TRBJ2-7
CDR3aa: ASSPSADLYEQY

v_gene: TRBV7-3
len: 14
j_gene: TRBJ2-2
CDR3aa: ASSPARASNTGELF

v_gene: TRBV4-2
len: 16
j_gene: TRBJ2-5
CDR3aa: ASSQVGAGGPDGETQY

v_gene: TRBV9
len: 13
j_gene: TRBJ2-5
CDR3aa: ASSFLPGGAETQY

v_gene: TRBV27
len: 12
j_gene: TRBJ1-2
CDR3aa: ASSKDRGSGGYT

v_gene: TRBV28
len: 11
j_gene: TRBJ1-1
CDR3aa: ASRNDPNTEAF

v_gene: TRBV7-9
len: 11
j_gene: TRBJ2-7
CDR3aa: ASGPRVSYEQY

v_gene: TRBV27
len: 15
j_gene: TRBJ2-3
CDR3aa: ASSLRLRGQGGDTQY

v_gene: TRBV30
len: 9
j_gene: TRBJ1-2
CDR3aa: AWRQIYGYT

v_gene: TRBV7-2
len: 12
j_gene: TRBJ2-5
CDR3aa: ASSFSGPGKTQY

v_gene: TRBV5-4
len: 14
j_gene: TRBJ1-2
CDR3aa: ASSFTGGQGRGGYT

v_gene: TRBV19
len: 12
j_gene: TRBJ2-2
CDR3aa: ASLNRGHTGELF

v_gene: TRBV27
len: 14
j_gene: TRBJ2-4
CDR3aa: ASSRQGRLAKNIQY

v_gene: TRBV2
len: 12
j_gene: TRBJ1-1
CDR3aa: ASPSAGPHTEAF

v_gene: TRBV10-3
len: 13
j_gene: TRBJ2-3
CDR3aa: AISERQGAEDTQY

v_gene: TRBV6-4
len: 13
j_gene: TRBJ2-7
CDR3aa: ASSARTGLTYEQY

v_gene: TRBV28
len: 10
j_gene: TRBJ2-5
CDR3aa: ASRRPGGTQY

v_gene: TRBV19
len: 14
j_gene: TRBJ2-4
CDR3aa: ASSNPGAMAKNIQY

v_gene: TRBV4-3
len: 14
j_gene: TRBJ1-4
CDR3aa: ASSQGVDRGNEKLF

v_gene: TRBV5-4
len: 15
j_gene: TRBJ2-1
CDR3aa: ASSSLMTSRSYNEQF

v_gene: TRBV19
len: 13
j_gene: TRBJ1-5
CDR3aa: ASSLTGQGAQPQH

v_gene: TRBV18
len: 12
j_gene: TRBJ2-5
CDR3aa: ASSSPEHGETQY

v_gene: TRBV29-1
len: 13
j_gene: TRBJ2-3
CDR3aa: SVLLAAGRTDTQY

v_gene: TRBV27
len: 12
j_gene: TRBJ2-3
CDR3aa: ASSLVVSTDTQY

v_gene: TRBV18
len: 12
j_gene: TRBJ2-7
CDR3aa: ASSPALGVHEQY

v_gene: TRBV2
len: 11
j_gene: TRBJ1-1
CDR3aa: ASSSGVNTEAF

v_gene: TRBV6-5
len: 12
j_gene: TRBJ2-2
CDR3aa: ASRQTAGTGELF

v_gene: TRBV5-1
len: 14
j_gene: TRBJ1-4
CDR3aa: ASSFGRDSRNEKLF

v_gene: TRBV7-9
len: 14
j_gene: TRBJ1-3
CDR3aa: ASSRAGQARGNTIY

v_gene: TRBV7-9
len: 14
j_gene: TRBJ2-3
CDR3aa: ASSLLSGGFTDTQY

v_gene: TRBV5-1
len: 14
j_gene: TRBJ1-2
CDR3aa: ASSLGTAGGVYGYT

v_gene: TRBV9
len: 13
j_gene: TRBJ2-7
CDR3aa: ASSPGDSPLYEQY

v_gene: TRBV7-9
len: 10
j_gene: TRBJ2-7
CDR3aa: ASSLTGDEQY

v_gene: TRBV10-3
len: 12
j_gene: TRBJ2-5
CDR3aa: AISESAGVETQY

v_gene: TRBV27
len: 14
j_gene: TRBJ2-5
CDR3aa: ASSLYARSREETQY

v_gene: TRBV5-1
len: 12
j_gene: TRBJ2-5
CDR3aa: ASSNERGGETQY

v_gene: TRBV27
len: 12
j_gene: TRBJ2-7
CDR3aa: ASSFSRLSYEQY

v_gene: TRBV7-9
len: 13
j_gene: TRBJ2-1
CDR3aa: ASSSTSSTYNEQF

v_gene: TRBV5-1
len: 13
j_gene: TRBJ2-7
CDR3aa: ASSVVSGGTYEQY

v_gene: TRBV2
len: 9
j_gene: TRBJ2-3
CDR3aa: ASSPTDTQY

v_gene: TRBV5-5
len: 11
j_gene: TRBJ1-1
CDR3aa: ASSSSVGTEAF